This passage covers 9 T cell receptor beta chains from one sample sequenced in a study of shared clonotypes between healthy human individuals. Produced via immunoSEQ multiplex PCR; TCRdb's table is partial and in-frame only. The data hold under 550,000 clones, with about 96% observed a single time. Material for sequencing was naive CD4+ T cells sorted from blood. Sample subset: CD45RA+ positively selected. These receptors were taken from a woman younger than 45 in good health.

The chain is built from TRBV28 and TRBJ1-5; 7 bases map to TRBD1. The ends lost 5 bases at V and 4 bases at J; junction bases unmatched: 5. The CDR3 is 14 amino acids. Germline V gene sequence: CDR1 MDHEN, CDR2 SYDVKM. CDR3 region: CASSDSGGNQPQHF. CDR3 nucleotides: TGTGCCAGCAGTGACTCAGGGGGAAATCAGCCCCAGCATTTT.

DNA for the CDR3: TGTGCCAGCAGACAACTAGGGACAATCGAAAAACTGTTTTTT. Its protein product is CASRQLGTIEKLFF. The chain carries TRBV28 and TRBJ1-4, with a tentative D call TRBD1 (6 bases). CDR3 size: 14 residues. V lost 6 bases to trimming and J lost 8 bases, with 16 bases between them. Germline values: CDR1 MDHEN, CDR2 SYDVKM.

This clone came up once. The chain is built from TRBV7-9 and TRBJ2-3; 14 bases map to TRBD2. The CDR3 totals 18 residues. The germline V gene encodes CDR1 SEHNR and CDR2 FQNEAQ (reference sequence). Germline trimming cut 5 bases from V and 4 bases from J; bases unmatched to any gene: 11. The CDR3 bases are TGTGCCAGCAGCGCGACGAAGGGACTAGCGGGAGCACCAGATACGCAGTATTTT. Amino acids: CASSATKGLAGAPDTQYF.

This clone was counted once. V is TRBV5-5 and J is TRBJ2-1, with 11 bases lining up with TRBD2. This CDR3 region has 16 residues. Germline CDR1 and CDR2: SGHKS and YYEKEE (reference sequence). V lost 3 bases to trimming and J lost 3 bases; unmatched junction nucleotides: 5. Written as DNA, the CDR3 is TGTGCCAGCAGCTCACGCGGGACTAGCGGCTACAATGAGCAGTTCTTC. Translated, it gives CASSSRGTSGYNEQFF. The full variable domain, rest sourced from reference TRBV5-5 and TRBJ2-1, is DAGVTQSPTHLIKTRGQQVTLRCSPISGHKSVSWYQQVLGQGPQFIFQYYEKEERGRGNFPDRFSARQFPNYSSELNVNALLLGDSALYLCASSSRGTSGYNEQFFGPGTRLTVL.

The rearrangement joins TRBV5-1 to TRBJ2-3; 7 bases line up with TRBD2. Per germline, CDR1 SGHRS and CDR2 YFSETQ. CDR3 size: 15 residues. V was clipped by 1 base and J by 0 bases; unmatched bases: 2. CDR3 DNA sequence: TGCGCCAGCAGCTTGCTAGCGGAAAGCACAGATACGCAGTATTTT. It is translated as CASSLLAESTDTQYF.

The chain carries TRBV5-1 and TRBJ2-7; D is possibly TRBD2 (6 bases). The germline V gene has CDR1 SGHRS and CDR2 YFSETQ. V lost 4 bases, J lost 4 bases, and 15 bases lay in between. The CDR3 is 14 residues long. CDR3 residues: CASSPGGDWYEQYF. Here the CDR3 DNA reads TGCGCCAGCAGCCCCGGAGGGGACTGGTACGAGCAGTACTTC.

Concerning this clone: This sample includes further DNA sequences coding for the same CDR3. The chain employs TRBV2 and TRBJ2-3; the match to TRBD2 covers 11 bases. Germline-derived CDR1 and CDR2 are SNHLY and FYNNEI. There are 14 residues in the CDR3. With V trimmed by 6 bases and J by 3 bases, 2 bases remained unmatched. DNA for the CDR3: TGTGCCAGCAGGCTAGCGGGGGGAACAGATACGCAGTATTTT. It codes for CASRLAGGTDTQYF.

The J gene is TRBJ2-1, the V gene TRBV7-3; the D gene is possibly TRBD2 (7 bases). The CDR3 covers 16 residues. Per the germline V gene, CDR1 is SGHTA and CDR2 is FQGTGA. Deletions cut 5 bases from V and 8 bases from J, with 22 bases between. CDR3 sequence (DNA): TGTGCCAGCAGCCCCGTCCGGGGGGCGCTGGAGCATGAGCAGTTCTTC. Its protein product is CASSPVRGALEHEQFF.

The chain employs TRBV28 and TRBJ2-7; D unresolved. Germline values: CDR1 MDHEN, CDR2 SYDVKM. This CDR3 has 13 residues. Trimming removed 5 bases at V and 2 bases at J, with 10 bases between. DNA of the CDR3: TGTGCCAGCAGTCTCGACATCCCCTACGAGCAGTACTTC. Its protein is CASSLDIPYEQYF.